This T cell receptor beta chain was retrieved from a study of blood T cell repertoires in COVID-19. Produced via immunoSEQ multiplex PCR; TCRdb's table is partial and in-frame only. Among about 220,000 clones listed, approximately 78% were seen once. V was trimmed by 0 bases and J by 7 bases, leaving 2 bases between them. This CDR3 comprises 11 residues. The germline V gene encodes CDR1 SGHRS and CDR2 YFSETQ. Material: peripheral blood. This sequence originates from a woman between 70 and 85 years old with COVID-19, enrolled during active disease. This sequence joins TRBV5-1 and TRBJ2-1; D gene unclear. The DNA for the CDR3 is TGCGCCAGCAGCTTGGCTAATGAGCAGTTCTTC. Amino acids: CASSLANEQFF.